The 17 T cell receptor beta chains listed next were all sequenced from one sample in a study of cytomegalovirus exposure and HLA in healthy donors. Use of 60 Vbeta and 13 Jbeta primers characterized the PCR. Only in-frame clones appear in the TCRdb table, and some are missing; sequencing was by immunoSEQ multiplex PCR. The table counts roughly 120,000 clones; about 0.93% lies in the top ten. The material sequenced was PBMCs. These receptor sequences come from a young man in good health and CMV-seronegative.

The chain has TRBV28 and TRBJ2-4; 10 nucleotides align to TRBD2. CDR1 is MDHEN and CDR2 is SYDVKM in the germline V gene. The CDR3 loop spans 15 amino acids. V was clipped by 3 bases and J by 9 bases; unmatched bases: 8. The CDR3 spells CASSLASGSGGIQYF. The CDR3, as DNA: TGTGCCAGCAGTTTGGCTAGCGGGAGTGGGGGCATTCAGTACTTC.

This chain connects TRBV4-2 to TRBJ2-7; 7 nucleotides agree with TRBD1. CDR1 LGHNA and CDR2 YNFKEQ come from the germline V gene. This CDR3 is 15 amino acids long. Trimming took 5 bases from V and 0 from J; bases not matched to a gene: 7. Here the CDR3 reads CASSSGTASSYEQYF. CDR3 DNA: TGTGCCAGCAGCTCCGGGACAGCGAGCTCCTACGAGCAGTACTTC.

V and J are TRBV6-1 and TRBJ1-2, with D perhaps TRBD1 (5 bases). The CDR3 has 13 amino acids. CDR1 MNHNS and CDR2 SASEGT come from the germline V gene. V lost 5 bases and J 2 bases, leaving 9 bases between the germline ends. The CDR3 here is CASSWEGNYGYTF. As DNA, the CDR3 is TGTGCCAGCAGTTGGGAGGGGAACTATGGCTACACCTTC.

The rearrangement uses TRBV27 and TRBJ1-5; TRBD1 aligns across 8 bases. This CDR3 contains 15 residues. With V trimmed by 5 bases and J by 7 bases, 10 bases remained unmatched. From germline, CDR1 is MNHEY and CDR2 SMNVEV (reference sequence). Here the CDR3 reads CASSPRTGFIQPQHF. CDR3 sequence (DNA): TGTGCCAGCAGTCCCCGGACAGGGTTCATCCAGCCCCAGCATTTT.

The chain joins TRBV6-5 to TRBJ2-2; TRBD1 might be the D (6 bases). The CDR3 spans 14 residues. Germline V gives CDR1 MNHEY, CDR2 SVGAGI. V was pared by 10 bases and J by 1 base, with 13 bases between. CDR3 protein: CATATGWNTGELFF. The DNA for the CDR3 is TGTGCCACCGCGACAGGTTGGAACACCGGGGAGCTGTTTTTT.

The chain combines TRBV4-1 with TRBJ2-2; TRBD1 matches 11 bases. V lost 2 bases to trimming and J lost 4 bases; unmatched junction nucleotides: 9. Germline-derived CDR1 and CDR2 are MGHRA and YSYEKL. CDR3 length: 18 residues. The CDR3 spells CASSQKKTGQGGTGELFF. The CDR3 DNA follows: TGCGCCAGCAGCCAAAAAAAAACGGGACAGGGGGGCACCGGGGAGCTGTTTTTT.

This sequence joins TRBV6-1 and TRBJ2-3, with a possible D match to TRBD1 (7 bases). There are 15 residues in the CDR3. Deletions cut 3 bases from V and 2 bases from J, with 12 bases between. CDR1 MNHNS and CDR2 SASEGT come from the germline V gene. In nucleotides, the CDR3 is TGTGCCAGCAGTGAGGGCAGGGGGGACACAGATACGCAGTATTTT. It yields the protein CASSEGRGDTDTQYF.

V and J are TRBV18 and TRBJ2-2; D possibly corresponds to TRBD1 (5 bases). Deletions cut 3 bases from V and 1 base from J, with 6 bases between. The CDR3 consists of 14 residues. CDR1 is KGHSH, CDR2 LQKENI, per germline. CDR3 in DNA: TGTGCCAGCTCACCCGGACAGAACACCGGGGAGCTGTTTTTT. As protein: CASSPGQNTGELFF.

The CDR3 DNA is TGTGCCTGGAGTGTACAAGGGGGGGTAGGGGTACAGAACACTGAAGCTTTCTTT. It yields the protein CAWSVQGGVGVQNTEAFF. The chain employs TRBV30 and TRBJ1-1; possibly TRBD1 for D (6 bases). The CDR3 spans 18 residues. Germline V lookup: CDR1 GTSNPN, CDR2 SVGIG (reference sequence). Trimming took off 0 bases at V and 1 base at J, with 21 bases between the two ends. Supplemented by reference TRBV30 and TRBJ1-1, the full variable domain reads SQTIHQWPATLVQPVGSPLSLECTVEGTSNPNLYWYRQAAGRGLQLLFYSVGIGQISSEVPQNLSASRPQDRQFILSSKKLLLSDSGFYLCAWSVQGGVGVQNTEAFFGQGTRLTVV.

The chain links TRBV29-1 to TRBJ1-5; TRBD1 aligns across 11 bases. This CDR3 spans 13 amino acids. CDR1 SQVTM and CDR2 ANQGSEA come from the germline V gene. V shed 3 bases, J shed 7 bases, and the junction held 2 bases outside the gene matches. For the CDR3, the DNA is TGCAGCGTTGAGGGACAGGGGGGACAGCCCCAGCATTTT. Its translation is CSVEGQGGQPQHF.

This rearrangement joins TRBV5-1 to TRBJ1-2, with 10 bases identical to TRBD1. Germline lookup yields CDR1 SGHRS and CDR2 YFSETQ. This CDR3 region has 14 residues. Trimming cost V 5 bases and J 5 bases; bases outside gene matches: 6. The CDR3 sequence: CASSSGTGDYGYTF. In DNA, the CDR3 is TGCGCCAGCAGTTCCGGGACAGGGGATTATGGCTACACCTTC.

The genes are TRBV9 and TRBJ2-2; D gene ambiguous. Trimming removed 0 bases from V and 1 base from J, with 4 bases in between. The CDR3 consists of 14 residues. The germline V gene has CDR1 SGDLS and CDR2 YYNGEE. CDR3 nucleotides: TGTGCCAGCAGCGTAGCTCTGAACACCGGGGAGCTGTTTTTT. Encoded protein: CASSVALNTGELFF.

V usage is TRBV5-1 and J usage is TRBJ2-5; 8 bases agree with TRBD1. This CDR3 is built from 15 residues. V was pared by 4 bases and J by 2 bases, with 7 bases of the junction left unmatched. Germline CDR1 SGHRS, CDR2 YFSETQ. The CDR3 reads CASSTLDRVQETQYF. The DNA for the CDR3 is TGCGCCAGCAGCACTTTGGACAGGGTGCAAGAGACCCAGTACTTC.

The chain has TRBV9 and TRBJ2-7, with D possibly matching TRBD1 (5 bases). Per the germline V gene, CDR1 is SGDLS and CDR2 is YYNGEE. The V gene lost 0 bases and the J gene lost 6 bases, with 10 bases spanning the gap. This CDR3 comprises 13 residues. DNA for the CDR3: TGTGCCAGCAGCGTAGAGGGGTTCCGCGAGCAGTACTTC. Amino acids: CASSVEGFREQYF.

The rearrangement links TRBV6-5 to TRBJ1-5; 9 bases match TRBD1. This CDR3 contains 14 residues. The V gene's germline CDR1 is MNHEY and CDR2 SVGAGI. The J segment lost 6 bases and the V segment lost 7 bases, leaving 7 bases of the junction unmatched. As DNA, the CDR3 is TGTGCCAGCACCATGGGACAGGGAGGTCAGCCCCAGCATTTT. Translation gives CASTMGQGGQPQHF.

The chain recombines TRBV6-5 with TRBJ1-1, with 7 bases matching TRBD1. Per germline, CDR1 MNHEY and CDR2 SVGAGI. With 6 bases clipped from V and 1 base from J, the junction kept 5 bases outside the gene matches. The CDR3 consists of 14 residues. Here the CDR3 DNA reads TGTGCCAGCAGGGGACAGCTTTCGAACACTGAAGCTTTCTTT. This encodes CASRGQLSNTEAFF.

CDR3 sequence (DNA): TGTGCCAGCAGCGTATTAGGGGGCGTTAATGAAAAACTGTTTTTT. Its protein is CASSVLGGVNEKLFF. The chain recombines TRBV9 with TRBJ1-4; TRBD1 aligns across 7 bases. Per the germline V gene, CDR1 is SGDLS and CDR2 is YYNGEE. The CDR3 length is 15 residues. V lost 1 base and J lost 4; bases outside the gene matches: 4.